This record looks at one TCR beta chain sequence and its context. This entry comes from a study of blood T cell repertoires in COVID-19. Sequencing was performed with immunoSEQ multiplex PCR; in TCRdb, only in-frame clones are kept and a portion is missing. Of about 280,000 clones listed, 90% are singletons. Germline CDR1 and CDR2: SGHRS and YFSETQ. The trim removed 7 bases at V and 1 base at J, leaving 5 bases unmatched. The CDR3 is 15 amino acids. V and J are TRBV5-1 and TRBJ2-2, with 9 nucleotides matching TRBD2. The sequencing sample was made of PBMCs or T cells enriched from blood (not recorded which). The receptor was derived from a woman in her late teens or twenties with acute COVID-19. The CDR3 DNA follows: TGCGCCAGCCGCCGGACTAGCGAGAACACCGGGGAGCTGTTTTTT. Residues: CASRRTSENTGELFF.